The 11 T cell receptor beta chains presented below share a single source sample, sequenced in a study of vaccination and CD4 T cells after COVID-19. The Oncomine TCR Beta short-read assay generated sequence data from the DNA of cultured CD4+ T cells. One entry per CDR3 protein, called by TCRdb with MiXCR from the PCR reads. The top ten clones hold 34% of a sample with roughly 12,000 distinct CDR3 sequences, around a third of them seen once. Antigens of these TCRs are unknown. Treatment in this sample: roughly 10-day PBMC culture with coronavirus spike peptide pools or control peptides (ViraFEST assay). The specimen was CD4+ T cells from blood, cultured in vitro, collected before SARS-CoV-2 vaccination. These receptor sequences come from a human donor who received a COVID-19 vaccine.

This clonotype showed up just a few times. The chain recombines TRBV6-5 with TRBJ1-2; D call uncertain. Trimming left V 2 bases short and J 1 base short, with 5 bases between. The CDR3 runs to 13 residues. CDR1 and CDR2 from the germline V gene are MNHEY and SVGAGI. CDR3 loop: CASSYENNYGYTF. The CDR3 nucleotides are TGTGCCAGCAGTTACGAGAATAACTATGGCTACACCTTC.

The gene calls are TRBV20-1 and TRBJ1-5; D is perhaps TRBD1 (5 bases). The CDR3 is made up of 15 amino acids. Germline CDR1 DFQATT, CDR2 SNEGSKA (reference sequence). V was cut by 1 base and J by 7 bases, with 17 bases left in between. Here the CDR3 DNA reads TGCAGTGCTAGAGTTCTCATGGGGGAGGGGCAGCCCCAGCATTTT. Protein sequence: CSARVLMGEGQPQHF.

This sequence joins TRBV6-1 and TRBJ1-2; D gene ambiguous. The CDR3 is 13 residues long. CDR1 is MNHNS, CDR2 SASEGT, per germline. Trimming cost V 6 bases and J 1 base, with 9 bases left between them. This CDR3 reads CASSGGNNYGYTF. The CDR3 nucleotides read TGTGCCAGCAGCGGAGGGAATAACTATGGCTACACCTTC.

V usage is TRBV19 and J usage is TRBJ1-2; D is unclear. Germline CDR1 reads LNHDA; CDR2 reads SQIVND (reference sequence). V was cut by 7 bases and J by 5 bases, with 8 bases left in between. The CDR3 loop spans 11 amino acids. The CDR3 protein is CASNNRYGYTF. In nucleotides, the CDR3 is TGTGCCAGTAACAATCGGTATGGCTACACCTTC.

The chain recombines TRBV5-4 with TRBJ1-1; possible D gene TRBD1, 5 bases. The CDR3 runs to 13 residues. Trimming removed 3 bases from V and 4 bases from J, with 10 bases in between. CDR1 is SGHNT, CDR2 YYREEE, per germline (reference sequence). CDR3 nucleotide sequence: TGTGCCAGCAGCTCCCGGGACGGCACTGAAGCTTTCTTT. This encodes CASSSRDGTEAFF. Drawing the rest from reference TRBV5-4 and TRBJ1-1, the complete variable domain is ETGVTQSPTHLIKTRGQQVTLRCSSQSGHNTVSWYQQALGQGPQFIFQYYREEENGRGNFPPRFSGLQFPNYSSELNVNALELDDSALYLCASSSRDGTEAFFGQGTRLTVV.

V and J are TRBV30 and TRBJ2-2; D ambiguous. The germline gives CDR1 GTSNPN, CDR2 SVGIG (reference sequence). The germline V and J ends were trimmed by 5 bases and 0 bases, with 19 bases remaining between them. The CDR3 spans 17 residues. The CDR3 coding sequence is TGTGCCTGGCTCCCCTCGGGCAGCCCAGCGAACACCGGGGAGCTGTTTTTT. Translating gives CAWLPSGSPANTGELFF.

This clonotype was seen a handful of times. The J gene is TRBJ2-4, the V gene TRBV6-1, with 7 bases identical to TRBD2. This CDR3 has 14 residues. Trimming removed 6 bases from V and 7 bases from J; junction bases left unmatched: 9. Per the germline V gene, CDR1 is MNHNS and CDR2 is SASEGT. The CDR3 protein is CASRQLASENIQYF. DNA of the CDR3: TGTGCCAGCAGACAACTAGCGTCTGAGAACATTCAGTACTTC.

This clonotype was found a few times. The chain employs TRBV24-1 and TRBJ2-5; 7 bases are shared with TRBD1. This CDR3 is 15 amino acids long. The J segment lost 1 base and the V segment lost 3 bases, leaving 4 bases of the junction unmatched. Germline lookup yields CDR1 KGHDR and CDR2 SFDVKD. The CDR3 DNA follows: TGTGCCACCAGTGATCGGGACAGACTCCAAGAGACCCAGTACTTC. This codes for CATSDRDRLQETQYF.

The J gene is TRBJ2-1, the V gene TRBV6-1, with unresolved D. Trimming took off 5 bases at V and 8 bases at J, with 7 bases between the two ends. The germline CDR1 and CDR2 sequences are MNHNS and SASEGT. This CDR3 spans 11 amino acids. CDR3 in DNA: TGTGCCAGCAGTCGTAGACATGAGCAGTTCTTC. This encodes CASSRRHEQFF.

The V call is TRBV11-3, the J call TRBJ2-1, with D maybe TRBD1 (5 bases). The germline CDR1 and CDR2 sequences are SGHNT and YENEEA. V was cut by 1 base and J by 2 bases, with 9 bases left in between. The CDR3 loop spans 15 amino acids. CDR3 nucleotides: TGTGCCAGCAGCTTAGGGGGCGACACCTACAATGAGCAGTTCTTC. As protein: CASSLGGDTYNEQFF.

V and J are TRBV11-1 and TRBJ2-7, with TRBD1 matching over 10 bases. CDR3 size: 15 residues. Germline lookup yields CDR1 SGHAT and CDR2 FQDESV (reference sequence). The junction had 5 bases not matched to a gene; V was cut back by 5 bases and J by 1 base. Written as DNA, the CDR3 is TGTGCCAGCAGCCGGGACAGGGGAGTATCCTACGAGCAGTACTTC. Its protein is CASSRDRGVSYEQYF.